Sequencing of this TCR beta chain was carried out in a study of response to subunit inactivated influenza vaccine. Using its own MiXCR run on the RT-PCR reads, TCRdb lists one record per CDR3 protein. The sample holds around 300,000 distinct CDR3 sequences, around 20% seen once. The CDR3 covers 16 residues. The V and J ends lost 5 bases and 7 bases respectively, with 21 bases between them. CDR1 SGHKS and CDR2 YYEKEE come from the germline V gene (reference sequence). This chain connects TRBV5-5 to TRBJ2-2; D unclear. The source of this sequence is a man aged 45-69 years who received an inactivated influenza vaccine. The sequencing used PBMCs from blood, collected roughly 20 months after vaccination. The CDR3 DNA reads TGTGCCAGCAGTCAGCTCGCTGGGCGGACGAGCGGGGAGCTGTTTTTT. Protein product: CASSQLAGRTSGELFF.